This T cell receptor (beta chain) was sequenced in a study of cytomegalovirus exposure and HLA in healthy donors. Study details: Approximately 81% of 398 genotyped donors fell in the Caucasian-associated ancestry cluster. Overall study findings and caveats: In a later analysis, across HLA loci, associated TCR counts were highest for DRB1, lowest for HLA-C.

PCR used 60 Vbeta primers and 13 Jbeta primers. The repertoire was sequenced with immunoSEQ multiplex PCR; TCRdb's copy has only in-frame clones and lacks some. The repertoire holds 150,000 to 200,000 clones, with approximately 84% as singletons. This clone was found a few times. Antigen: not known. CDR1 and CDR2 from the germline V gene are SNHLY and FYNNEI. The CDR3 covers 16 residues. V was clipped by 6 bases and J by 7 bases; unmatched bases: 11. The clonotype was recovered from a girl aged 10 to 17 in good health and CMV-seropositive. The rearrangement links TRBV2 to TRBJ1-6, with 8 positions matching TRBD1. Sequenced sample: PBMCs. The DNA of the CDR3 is TGTGCCAGCAGCTTAGGCCGTTACAGGGGGAATTCACCCCTCCACTTT. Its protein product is CASSLGRYRGNSPLHF.